This note documents a single T cell receptor beta chain sequence. Its antigen is undetermined. The data originate from a study of T cell repertoires in cytomegalovirus infection. Findings and caveats of the study: Within the response measured ex vivo, HLA-C-restricted CMV-specific TCR beta clonotypes were dominant.

The germline V and J ends were trimmed by 7 bases and 0 bases, with 21 bases remaining between them. In germline, CDR1 is LNHDA, CDR2 SQIVND (reference sequence). This CDR3 has 17 amino acids. TCRdb re-called the reads with MiXCR, one entry per CDR3 protein. The sample shows around 740,000 distinct CDR3 sequences, 35% of them seen only once. Sequencing input: PBMCs. The rearrangement joins TRBV19 to TRBJ1-1; no clear D. The clonotype comes from a human donor in good health (CMV status not recorded). Some clones in this sample may be carry-over from other donors' samples. DNA for the CDR3: TGTGCCAGTACTCGGAACCCCAGTAGACAAATGAACACTGAAGCTTTCTTT. It specifies CASTRNPSRQMNTEAFF.